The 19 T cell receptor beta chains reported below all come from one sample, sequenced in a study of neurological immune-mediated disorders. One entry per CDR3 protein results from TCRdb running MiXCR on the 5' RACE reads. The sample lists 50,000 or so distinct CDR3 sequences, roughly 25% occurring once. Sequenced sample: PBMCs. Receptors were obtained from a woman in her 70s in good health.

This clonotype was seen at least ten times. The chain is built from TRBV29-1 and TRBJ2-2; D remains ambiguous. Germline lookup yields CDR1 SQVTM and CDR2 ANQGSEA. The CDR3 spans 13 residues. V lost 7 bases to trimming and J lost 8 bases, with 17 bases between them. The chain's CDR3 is CSARPSASGELFF. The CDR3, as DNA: TGCAGCGCCCGGCCGTCAGCGAGTGGGGAGCTGTTTTTT.

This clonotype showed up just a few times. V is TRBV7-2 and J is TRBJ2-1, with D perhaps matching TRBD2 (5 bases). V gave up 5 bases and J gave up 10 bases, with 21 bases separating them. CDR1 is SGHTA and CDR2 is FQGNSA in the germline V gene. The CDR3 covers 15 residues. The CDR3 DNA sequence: TGTGCCAGCAGCCCGGACCCACTAGTGCGAGGGGAGCAGTTCTTC. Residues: CASSPDPLVRGEQFF.

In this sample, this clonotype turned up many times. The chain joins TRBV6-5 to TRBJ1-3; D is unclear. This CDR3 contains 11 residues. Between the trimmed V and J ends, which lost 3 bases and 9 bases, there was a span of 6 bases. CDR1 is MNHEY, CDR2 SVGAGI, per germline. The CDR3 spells CASSYSGTIYF. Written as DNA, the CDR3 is TGTGCCAGCAGTTATTCCGGCACCATATATTTT.

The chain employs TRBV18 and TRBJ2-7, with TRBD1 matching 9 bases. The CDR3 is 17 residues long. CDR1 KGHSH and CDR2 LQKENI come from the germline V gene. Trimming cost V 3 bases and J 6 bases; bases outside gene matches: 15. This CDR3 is CASSPWNPGTGPSEQYF. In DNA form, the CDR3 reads TGTGCCAGCTCACCGTGGAACCCCGGGACAGGGCCCTCCGAGCAGTACTTC.

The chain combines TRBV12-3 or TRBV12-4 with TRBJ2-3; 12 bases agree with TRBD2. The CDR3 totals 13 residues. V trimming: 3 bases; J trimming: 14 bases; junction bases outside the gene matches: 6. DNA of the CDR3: TGTGCCAGCAGTTTCTCTAGCGGGGGGGATCTGTATTTT. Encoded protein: CASSFSSGGDLYF.

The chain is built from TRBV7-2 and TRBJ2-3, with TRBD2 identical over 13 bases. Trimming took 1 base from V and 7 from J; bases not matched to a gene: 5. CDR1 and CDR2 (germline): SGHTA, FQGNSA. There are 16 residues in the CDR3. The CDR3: CASSLEGTSGVNTQYF. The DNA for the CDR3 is TGTGCCAGCAGCTTAGAGGGGACTAGCGGGGTTAATACGCAGTATTTT.

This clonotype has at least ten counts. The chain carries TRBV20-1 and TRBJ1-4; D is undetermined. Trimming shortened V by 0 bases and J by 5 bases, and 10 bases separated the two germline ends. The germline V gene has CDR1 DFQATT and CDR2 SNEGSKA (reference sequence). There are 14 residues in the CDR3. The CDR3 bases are TGCAGTGCTAGAGAGTCCACAGAGAATGAAAAACTGTTTTTT. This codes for CSARESTENEKLFF.

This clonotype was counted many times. CDR3 in amino acids: CSVPTPNPNDPYGYTF. The CDR3 region has the DNA TGCAGCGTTCCTACGCCAAATCCGAACGATCCCTATGGCTACACCTTC. V usage is TRBV29-1 and J usage is TRBJ1-2; D uncertain. Germline values: CDR1 SQVTM, CDR2 ANQGSEA. This CDR3 region has 16 residues. V was shortened by 5 bases and J by 4 bases, with 23 bases between the two germline ends.

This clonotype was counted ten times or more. CDR3 nucleotides: TGCGCCAGCAGCCAAGATCTAGTTTCACCAATAGATACGCAGTATTTT. Protein product: CASSQDLVSPIDTQYF. The chain recombines TRBV4-3 with TRBJ2-3; D remains unclear. The germline V gene has CDR1 LGHNA and CDR2 YSLEER. The CDR3 totals 16 residues. V lost 0 bases to trimming and J lost 5 bases, with 15 bases between them.

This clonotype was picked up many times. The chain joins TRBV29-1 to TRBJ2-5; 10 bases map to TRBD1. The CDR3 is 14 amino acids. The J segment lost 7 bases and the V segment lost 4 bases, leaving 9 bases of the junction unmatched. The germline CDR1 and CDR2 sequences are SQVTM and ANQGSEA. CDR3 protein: CSVGLTGGGWTQYF. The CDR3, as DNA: TGCAGCGTTGGACTGACAGGGGGCGGATGGACCCAGTACTTC.

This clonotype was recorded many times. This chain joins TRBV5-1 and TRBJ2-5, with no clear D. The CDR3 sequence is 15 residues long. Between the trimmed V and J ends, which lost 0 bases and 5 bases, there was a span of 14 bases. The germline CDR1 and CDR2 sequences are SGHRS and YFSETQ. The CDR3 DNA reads TGCGCCAGCAGCTTGGTGGTTCAGCCCTCGGAGACCCAGTACTTC. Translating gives CASSLVVQPSETQYF.

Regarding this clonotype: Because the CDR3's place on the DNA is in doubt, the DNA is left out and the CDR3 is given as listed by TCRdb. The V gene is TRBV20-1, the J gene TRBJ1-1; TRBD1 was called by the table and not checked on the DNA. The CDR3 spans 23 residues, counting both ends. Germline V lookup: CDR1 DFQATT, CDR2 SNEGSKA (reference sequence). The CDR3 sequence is CSARAATGITDTQYFGPGTEAFF.

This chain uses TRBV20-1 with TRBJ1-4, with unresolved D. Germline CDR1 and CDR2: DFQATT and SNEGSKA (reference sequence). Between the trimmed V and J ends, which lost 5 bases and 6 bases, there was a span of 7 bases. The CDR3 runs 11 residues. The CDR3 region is CSAPSYEKLFF. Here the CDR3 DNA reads TGCAGTGCTCCTTCCTATGAAAAACTGTTTTTT.

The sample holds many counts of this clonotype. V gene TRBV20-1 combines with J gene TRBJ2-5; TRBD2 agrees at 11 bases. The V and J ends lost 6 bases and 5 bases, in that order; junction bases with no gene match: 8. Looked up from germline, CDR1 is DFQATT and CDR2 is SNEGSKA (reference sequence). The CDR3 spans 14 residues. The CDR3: CSAVAGGGDETQYF. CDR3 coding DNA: TGCAGTGCAGTAGCGGGAGGGGGAGATGAGACCCAGTACTTC.

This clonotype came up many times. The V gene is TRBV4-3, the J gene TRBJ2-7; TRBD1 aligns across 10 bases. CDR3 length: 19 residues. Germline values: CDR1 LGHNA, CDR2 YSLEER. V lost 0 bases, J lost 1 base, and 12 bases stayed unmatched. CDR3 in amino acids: CASSQEYDRGRPFSYEQYF. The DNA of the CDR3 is TGCGCCAGCAGCCAAGAATATGACAGGGGGCGACCCTTTTCCTACGAGCAGTACTTC.

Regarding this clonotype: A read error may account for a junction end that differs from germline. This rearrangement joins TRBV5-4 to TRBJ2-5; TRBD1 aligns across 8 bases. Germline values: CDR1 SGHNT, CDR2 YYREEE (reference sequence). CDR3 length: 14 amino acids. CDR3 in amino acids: CANRIRTGSGLEHF. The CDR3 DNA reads TGTGCCAACAGAATACGGACAGGGAGTGGTCTCGAGCACTTC.

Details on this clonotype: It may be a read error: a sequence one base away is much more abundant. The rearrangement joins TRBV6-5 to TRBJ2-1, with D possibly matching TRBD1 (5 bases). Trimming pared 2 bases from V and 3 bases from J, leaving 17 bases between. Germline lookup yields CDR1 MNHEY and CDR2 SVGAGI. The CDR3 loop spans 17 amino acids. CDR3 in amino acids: CASSYHPGMGIYNEQFF. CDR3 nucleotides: TGTGCCAGCAGTTACCACCCAGGGATGGGGATCTACAATGAGCAGTTCTTC.

Here the CDR3 DNA reads TGTGCCAGCAGCCAGATCGATCCGCTAAATGAGCAGTTCTTC. Its translation is CASSQIDPLNEQFF. V is TRBV14 and J is TRBJ2-1; D ambiguous. V lost 3 bases, J lost 7 bases, and 13 bases lay in between. This CDR3 comprises 14 residues. The germline gives CDR1 SGHDN, CDR2 FVKESK.

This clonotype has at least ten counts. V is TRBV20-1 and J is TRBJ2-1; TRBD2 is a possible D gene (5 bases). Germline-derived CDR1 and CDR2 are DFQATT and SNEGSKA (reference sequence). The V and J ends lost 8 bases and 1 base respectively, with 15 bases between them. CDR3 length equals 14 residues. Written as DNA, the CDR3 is TGCAGTTCCTTAGCGAGGAGATCCTACAATGAGCAGTTCTTC. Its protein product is CSSLARRSYNEQFF.